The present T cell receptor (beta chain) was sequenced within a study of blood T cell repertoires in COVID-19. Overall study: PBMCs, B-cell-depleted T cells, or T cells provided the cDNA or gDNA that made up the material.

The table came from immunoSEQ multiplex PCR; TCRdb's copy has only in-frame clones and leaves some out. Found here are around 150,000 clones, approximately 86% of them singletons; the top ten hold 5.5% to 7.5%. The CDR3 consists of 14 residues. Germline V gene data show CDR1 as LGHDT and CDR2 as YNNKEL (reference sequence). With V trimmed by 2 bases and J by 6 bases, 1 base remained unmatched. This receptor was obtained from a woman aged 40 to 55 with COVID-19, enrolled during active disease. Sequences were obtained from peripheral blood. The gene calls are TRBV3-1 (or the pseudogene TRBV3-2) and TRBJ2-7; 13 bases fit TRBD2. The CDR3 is CASSQRLAGGEQYF. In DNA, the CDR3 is TGTGCCAGCAGCCAACGACTAGCGGGAGGCGAGCAGTACTTC.